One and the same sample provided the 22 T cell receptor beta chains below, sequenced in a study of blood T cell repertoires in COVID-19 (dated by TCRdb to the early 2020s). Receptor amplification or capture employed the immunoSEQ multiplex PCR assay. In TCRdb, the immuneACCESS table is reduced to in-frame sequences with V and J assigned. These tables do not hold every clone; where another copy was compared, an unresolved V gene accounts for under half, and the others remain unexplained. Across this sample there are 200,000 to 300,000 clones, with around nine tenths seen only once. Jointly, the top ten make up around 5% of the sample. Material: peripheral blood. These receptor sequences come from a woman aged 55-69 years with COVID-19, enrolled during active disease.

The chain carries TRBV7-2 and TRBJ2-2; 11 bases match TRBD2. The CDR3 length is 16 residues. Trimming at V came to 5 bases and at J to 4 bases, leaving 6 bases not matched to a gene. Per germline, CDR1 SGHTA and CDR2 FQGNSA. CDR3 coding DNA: TGTGCCAGCAGCAAAGGGACTAGCGGAACCACCGGGGAGCTGTTTTTT. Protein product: CASSKGTSGTTGELFF.

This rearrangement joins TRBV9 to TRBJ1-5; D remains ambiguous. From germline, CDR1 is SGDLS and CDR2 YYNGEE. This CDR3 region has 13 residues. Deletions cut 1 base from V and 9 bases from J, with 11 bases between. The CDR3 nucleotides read TGTGCCAGCAGCGTATACGGAGGTTTGCCCCAGCATTTT. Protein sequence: CASSVYGGLPQHF.

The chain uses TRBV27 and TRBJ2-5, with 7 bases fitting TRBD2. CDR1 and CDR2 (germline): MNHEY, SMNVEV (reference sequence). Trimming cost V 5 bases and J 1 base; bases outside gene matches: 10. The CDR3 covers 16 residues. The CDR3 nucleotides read TGTGCCAGCAGTCCCGGATTAGCGGGCCTCCAAGAGACCCAGTACTTC. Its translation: CASSPGLAGLQETQYF.

This CDR3 is CASSVAPGWTYEQYF. In nucleotides, the CDR3 is TGTGCCAGCAGCGTAGCGCCAGGGTGGACCTACGAGCAGTACTTC. The genes are TRBV9 and TRBJ2-7; the D gene is possibly TRBD1 (5 bases). Germline values: CDR1 SGDLS, CDR2 YYNGEE. V lost 0 bases to trimming and J lost 2 bases, with 12 bases between them. The CDR3 is 15 amino acids.

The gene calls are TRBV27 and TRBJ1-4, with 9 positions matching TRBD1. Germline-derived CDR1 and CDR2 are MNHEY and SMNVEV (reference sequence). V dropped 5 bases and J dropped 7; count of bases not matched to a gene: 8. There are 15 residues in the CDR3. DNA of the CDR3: TGTGCCAGCAGTCCCTGGACAGGGGTATCTGAAAAACTGTTTTTT. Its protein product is CASSPWTGVSEKLFF.

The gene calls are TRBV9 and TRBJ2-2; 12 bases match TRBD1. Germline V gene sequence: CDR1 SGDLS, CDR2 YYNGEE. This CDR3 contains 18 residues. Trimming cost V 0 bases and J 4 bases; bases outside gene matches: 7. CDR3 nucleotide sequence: TGTGCCAGCAGCGTAGATAAAGGGACAGGGGGCGTCACCGGGGAGCTGTTTTTT. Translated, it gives CASSVDKGTGGVTGELFF.

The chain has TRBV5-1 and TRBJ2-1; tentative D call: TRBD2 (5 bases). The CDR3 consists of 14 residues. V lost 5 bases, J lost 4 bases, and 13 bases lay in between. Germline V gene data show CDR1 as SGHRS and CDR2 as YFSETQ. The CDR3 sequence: CASRRAGSYNEQFF. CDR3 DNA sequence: TGCGCCAGCAGGAGGGCAGGCTCATACAATGAGCAGTTCTTC.

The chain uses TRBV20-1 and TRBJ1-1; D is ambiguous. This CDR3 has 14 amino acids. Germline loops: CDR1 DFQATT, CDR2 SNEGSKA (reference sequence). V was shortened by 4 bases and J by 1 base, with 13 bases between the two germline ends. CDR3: CSANEWPRNTEAFF. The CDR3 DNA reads TGCAGTGCTAATGAATGGCCCCGGAACACTGAAGCTTTCTTT.

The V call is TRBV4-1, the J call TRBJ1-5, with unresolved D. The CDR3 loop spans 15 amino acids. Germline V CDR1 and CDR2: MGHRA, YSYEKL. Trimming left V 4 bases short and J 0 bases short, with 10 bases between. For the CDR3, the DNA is TGCGCCAGCAGCCGGGCGGACTATAGCAATCAGCCCCAGCATTTT. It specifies CASSRADYSNQPQHF.

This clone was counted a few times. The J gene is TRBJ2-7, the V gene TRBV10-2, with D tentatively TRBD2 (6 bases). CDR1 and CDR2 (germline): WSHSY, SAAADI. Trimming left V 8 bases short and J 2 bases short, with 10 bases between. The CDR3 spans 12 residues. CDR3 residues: CASRDSAYEQYF. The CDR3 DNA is TGCGCCAGCCGGGACTCCGCCTACGAGCAGTACTTC.

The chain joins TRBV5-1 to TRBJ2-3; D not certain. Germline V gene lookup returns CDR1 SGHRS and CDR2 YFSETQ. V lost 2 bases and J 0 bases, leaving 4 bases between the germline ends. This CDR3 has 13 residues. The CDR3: CASSFISTDTQYF. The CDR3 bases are TGCGCCAGCAGCTTTATAAGCACAGATACGCAGTATTTT.

The CDR3 loop is CASNSGTVNTGELFF. The CDR3 DNA reads TGTGCCAGCAACTCAGGGACAGTAAACACCGGGGAGCTGTTTTTT. V gene TRBV27 combines with J gene TRBJ2-2, with 7 bases fitting TRBD1. CDR1 MNHEY and CDR2 SMNVEV come from the germline V gene (reference sequence). The CDR3 sequence is 15 residues long. The J segment lost 2 bases and the V segment lost 7 bases, leaving 7 bases of the junction unmatched.

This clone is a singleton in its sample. CDR3 protein: CASSQAWTGGNEQFF. CDR3 sequence (DNA): TGTGCCAGCAGCCAAGCTTGGACAGGGGGCAATGAGCAGTTCTTC. The V gene is TRBV14, the J gene TRBJ2-1; TRBD1 matches 10 bases. Germline-derived CDR1 and CDR2 are SGHDN and FVKESK. The CDR3 is 15 amino acids. Trimming cost V 1 base and J 6 bases; bases outside gene matches: 3.

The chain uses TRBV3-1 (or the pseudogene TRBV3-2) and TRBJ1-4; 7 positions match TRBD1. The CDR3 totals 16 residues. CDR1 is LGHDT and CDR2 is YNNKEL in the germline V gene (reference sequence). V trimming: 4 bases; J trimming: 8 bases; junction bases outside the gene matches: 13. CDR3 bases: TGTGCCAGCAGCCTTTCCGGACAGGCGACCCGGGAAAAACTGTTTTTT. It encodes CASSLSGQATREKLFF.

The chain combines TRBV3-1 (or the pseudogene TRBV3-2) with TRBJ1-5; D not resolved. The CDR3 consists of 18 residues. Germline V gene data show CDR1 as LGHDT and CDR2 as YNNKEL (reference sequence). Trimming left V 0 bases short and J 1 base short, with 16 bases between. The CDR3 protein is CASSQDFIRGSSNQPQHF. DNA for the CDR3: TGTGCCAGCAGCCAAGATTTTATAAGAGGGTCAAGCAATCAGCCCCAGCATTTT.

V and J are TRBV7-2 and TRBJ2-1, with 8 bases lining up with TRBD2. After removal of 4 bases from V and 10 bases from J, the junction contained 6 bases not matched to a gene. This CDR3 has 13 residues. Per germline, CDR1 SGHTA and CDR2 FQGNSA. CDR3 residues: CASSYRGGFEQFF. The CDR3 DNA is TGTGCCAGCAGCTACCGGGGGGGGTTCGAGCAGTTCTTC.

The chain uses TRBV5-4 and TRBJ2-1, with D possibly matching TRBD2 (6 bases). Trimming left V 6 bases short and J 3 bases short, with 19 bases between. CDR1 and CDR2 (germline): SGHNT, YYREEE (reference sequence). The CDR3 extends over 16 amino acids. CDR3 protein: CASTLAGLANYNEQFF. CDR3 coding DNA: TGTGCCAGCACCCTCGCAGGCCTAGCGAACTACAATGAGCAGTTCTTC.

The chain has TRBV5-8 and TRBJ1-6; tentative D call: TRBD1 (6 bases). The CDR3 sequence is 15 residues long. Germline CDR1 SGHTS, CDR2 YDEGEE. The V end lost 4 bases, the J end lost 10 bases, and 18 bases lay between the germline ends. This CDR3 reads CASSALRGGTSPLHF. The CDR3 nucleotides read TGTGCCAGCAGCGCCCTGAGGGGGGGAACGTCACCCCTCCACTTT.

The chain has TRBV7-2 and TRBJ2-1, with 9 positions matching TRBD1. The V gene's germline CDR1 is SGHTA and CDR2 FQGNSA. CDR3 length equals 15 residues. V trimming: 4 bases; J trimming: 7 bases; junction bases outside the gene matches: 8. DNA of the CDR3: TGTGCCAGCAGCTCACCACAACAGGGGGCGAATGAGCAGTTCTTC. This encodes CASSSPQQGANEQFF.

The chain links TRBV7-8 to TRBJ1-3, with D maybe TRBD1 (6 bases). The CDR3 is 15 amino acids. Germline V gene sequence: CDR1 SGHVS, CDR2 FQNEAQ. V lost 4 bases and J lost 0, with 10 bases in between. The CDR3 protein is CASSSTGISGNTIYF. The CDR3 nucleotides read TGTGCCAGCAGCTCTACAGGGATCTCTGGAAACACCATATATTTT.

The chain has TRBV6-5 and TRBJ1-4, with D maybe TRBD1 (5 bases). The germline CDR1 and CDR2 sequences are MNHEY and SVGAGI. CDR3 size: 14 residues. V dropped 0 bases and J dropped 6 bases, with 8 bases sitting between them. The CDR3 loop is CASSYSGADEKLFF. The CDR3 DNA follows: TGTGCCAGCAGTTACTCTGGGGCAGATGAAAAACTGTTTTTT.

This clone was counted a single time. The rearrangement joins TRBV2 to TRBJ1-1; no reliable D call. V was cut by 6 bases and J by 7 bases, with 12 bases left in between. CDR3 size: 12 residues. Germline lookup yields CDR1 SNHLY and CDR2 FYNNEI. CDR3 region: CASRRGQSEAFF. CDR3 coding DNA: TGTGCCAGCAGAAGAGGGCAGAGTGAAGCTTTCTTT.